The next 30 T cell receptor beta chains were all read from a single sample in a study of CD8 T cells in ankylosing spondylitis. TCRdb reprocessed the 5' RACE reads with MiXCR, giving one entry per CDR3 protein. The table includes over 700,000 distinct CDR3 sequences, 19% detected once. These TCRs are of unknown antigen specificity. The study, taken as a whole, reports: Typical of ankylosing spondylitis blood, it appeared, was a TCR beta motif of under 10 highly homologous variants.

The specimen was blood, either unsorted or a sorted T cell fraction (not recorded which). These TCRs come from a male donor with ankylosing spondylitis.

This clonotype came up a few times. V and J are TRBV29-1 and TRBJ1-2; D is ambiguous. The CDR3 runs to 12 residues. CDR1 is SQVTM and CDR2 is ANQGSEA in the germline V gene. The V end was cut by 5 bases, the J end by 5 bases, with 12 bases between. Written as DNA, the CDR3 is TGCAGCGTTAGTCGGGCAGTTTATGGCTACACCTTC. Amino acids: CSVSRAVYGYTF. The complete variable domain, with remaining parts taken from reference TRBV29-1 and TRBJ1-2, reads SAVISQKPSRDICQRGTSLTIQCQVDSQVTMMFWYRQQPGQSLTLIATANQGSEATYESGFVIDKFPISRPNLTFSTLTVSNMSPEDSSIYLCSVSRAVYGYTFGSGTRLTVV.

The CDR3 region has the DNA TGCGCCAGCAGCCATTCCACAGGGGTGGATGAGCAGTACTTC. This sequence encodes CASSHSTGVDEQYF. The chain employs TRBV4-3 and TRBJ2-7, with TRBD1 matching 7 bases. V shed 3 bases and J 7 bases; nucleotides not matched to a gene: 9. The CDR3 consists of 14 residues. The germline V gene encodes CDR1 LGHNA and CDR2 YSLEER.

For the CDR3, the DNA is TGCGCCAGCAGCCAAGGACAGTACTATGGCTACACCTTC. Its protein is CASSQGQYYGYTF. The chain carries TRBV4-1 and TRBJ1-2, with a tentative D call TRBD1 (5 bases). The CDR3 totals 13 residues. The germline V gene has CDR1 MGHRA and CDR2 YSYEKL. Trimming stripped 1 base from V and 3 bases from J, with 6 bases between.

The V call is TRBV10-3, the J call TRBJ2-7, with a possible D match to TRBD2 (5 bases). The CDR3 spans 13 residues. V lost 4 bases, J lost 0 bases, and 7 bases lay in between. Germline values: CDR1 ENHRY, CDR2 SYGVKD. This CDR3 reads CAISAGFSYEQYF. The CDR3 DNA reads TGTGCCATCAGTGCGGGGTTCTCCTACGAGCAGTACTTC.

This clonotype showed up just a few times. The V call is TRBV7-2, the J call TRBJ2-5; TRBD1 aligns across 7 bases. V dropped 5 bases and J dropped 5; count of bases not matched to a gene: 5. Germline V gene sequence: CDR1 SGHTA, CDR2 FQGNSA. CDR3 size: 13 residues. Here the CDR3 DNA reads TGTGCCAGCAGCACAGGGGATCGGGAGACCCAGTACTTC. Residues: CASSTGDRETQYF.

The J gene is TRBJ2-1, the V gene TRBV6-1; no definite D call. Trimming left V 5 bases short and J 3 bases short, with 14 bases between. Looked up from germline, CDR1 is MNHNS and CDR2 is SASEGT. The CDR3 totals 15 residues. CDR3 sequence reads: CASSPRRVVYNEQFF. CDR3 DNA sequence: TGTGCCAGCAGTCCCCGAAGGGTGGTCTACAATGAGCAGTTCTTC.

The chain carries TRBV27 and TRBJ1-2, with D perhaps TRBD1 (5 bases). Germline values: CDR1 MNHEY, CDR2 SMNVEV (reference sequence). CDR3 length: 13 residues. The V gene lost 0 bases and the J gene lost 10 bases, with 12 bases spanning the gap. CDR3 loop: CASSLSGGWDYTF. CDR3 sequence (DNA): TGTGCCAGCAGTTTATCGGGGGGATGGGACTACACCTTC.

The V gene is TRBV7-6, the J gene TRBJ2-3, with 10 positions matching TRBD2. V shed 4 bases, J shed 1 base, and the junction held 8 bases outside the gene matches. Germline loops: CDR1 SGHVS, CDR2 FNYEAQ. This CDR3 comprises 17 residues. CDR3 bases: TGTGCCAGCAGCTCCAAGGGACTAGCGAGCCGCACAGATACGCAGTATTTT. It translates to CASSSKGLASRTDTQYF.

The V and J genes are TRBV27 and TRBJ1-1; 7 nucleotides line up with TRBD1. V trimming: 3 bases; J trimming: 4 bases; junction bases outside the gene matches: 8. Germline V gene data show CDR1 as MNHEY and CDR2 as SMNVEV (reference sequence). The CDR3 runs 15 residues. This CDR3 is CASSLVGRGSTEAFF. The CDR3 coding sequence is TGTGCCAGCAGTTTGGTTGGCAGGGGGAGCACTGAAGCTTTCTTT.

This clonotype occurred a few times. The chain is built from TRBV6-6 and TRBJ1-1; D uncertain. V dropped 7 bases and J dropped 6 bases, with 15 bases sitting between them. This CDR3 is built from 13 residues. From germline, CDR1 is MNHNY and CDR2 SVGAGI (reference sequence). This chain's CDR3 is CASNLRGGAEAFF. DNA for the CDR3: TGTGCCAGCAACCTCAGAGGCGGCGCTGAAGCTTTCTTT.

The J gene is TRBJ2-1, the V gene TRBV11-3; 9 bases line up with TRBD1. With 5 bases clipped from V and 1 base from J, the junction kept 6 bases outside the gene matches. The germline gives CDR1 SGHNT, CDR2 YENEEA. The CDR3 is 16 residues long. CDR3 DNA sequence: TGTGCCAGCAGCGGGCGGACAGGGGTATCCTACAATGAGCAGTTCTTC. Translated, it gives CASSGRTGVSYNEQFF.

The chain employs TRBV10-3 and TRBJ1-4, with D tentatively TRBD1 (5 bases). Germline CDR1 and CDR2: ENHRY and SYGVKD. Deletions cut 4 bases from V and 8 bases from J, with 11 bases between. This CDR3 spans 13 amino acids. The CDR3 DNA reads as TGTGCCATCAGTGGTGGGGCTGGGGAAAAACTGTTTTTT. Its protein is CAISGGAGEKLFF.

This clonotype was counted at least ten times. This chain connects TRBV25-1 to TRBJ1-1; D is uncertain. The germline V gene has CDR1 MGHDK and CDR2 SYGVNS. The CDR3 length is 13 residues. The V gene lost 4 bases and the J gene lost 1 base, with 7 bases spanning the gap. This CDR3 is CASSGAKNTEAFF. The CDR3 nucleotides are TGTGCCAGCAGTGGCGCAAAGAACACTGAAGCTTTCTTT.

CDR3: CSVWASDYEQYF. The CDR3, as DNA: TGCAGCGTCTGGGCTAGCGACTACGAGCAGTACTTC. The chain carries TRBV29-1 and TRBJ2-7; weak D call: TRBD2 (6 bases). V lost 6 bases to trimming and J lost 3 bases, with 12 bases between them. The length of the CDR3 is 12 residues. Germline CDR1 and CDR2: SQVTM and ANQGSEA.

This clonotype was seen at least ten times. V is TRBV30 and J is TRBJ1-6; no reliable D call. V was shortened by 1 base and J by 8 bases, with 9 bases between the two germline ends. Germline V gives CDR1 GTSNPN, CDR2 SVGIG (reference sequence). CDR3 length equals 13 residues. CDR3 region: CAWSEGTDSPLHF. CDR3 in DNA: TGTGCCTGGAGTGAGGGAACCGATTCACCCCTCCACTTT.

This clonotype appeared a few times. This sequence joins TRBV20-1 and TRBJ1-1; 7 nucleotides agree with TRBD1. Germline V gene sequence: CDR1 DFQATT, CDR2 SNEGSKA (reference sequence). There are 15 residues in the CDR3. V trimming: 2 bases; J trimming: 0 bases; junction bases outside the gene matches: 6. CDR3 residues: CSARSYGQVNTEAFF. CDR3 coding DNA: TGCAGTGCTAGATCGTATGGACAGGTGAACACTGAAGCTTTCTTT.

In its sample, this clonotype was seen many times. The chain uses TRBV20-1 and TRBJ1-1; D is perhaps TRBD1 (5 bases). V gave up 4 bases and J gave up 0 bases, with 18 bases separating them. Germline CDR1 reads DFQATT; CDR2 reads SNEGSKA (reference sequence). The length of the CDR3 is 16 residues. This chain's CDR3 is CSATDGATYMNTEAFF. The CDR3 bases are TGCAGTGCTACAGACGGGGCTACCTATATGAACACTGAAGCTTTCTTT.

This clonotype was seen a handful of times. CDR3 amino acids: CASSSRQGASEAFF. The DNA for the CDR3 is TGTGCCAGCAGCAGCCGACAGGGGGCATCTGAAGCTTTCTTT. The V gene is TRBV7-9, the J gene TRBJ1-1; 10 bases fit TRBD1. V lost 5 bases to trimming and J lost 6 bases; unmatched junction nucleotides: 6. The CDR3 length is 14 residues. Germline V gene lookup returns CDR1 SEHNR and CDR2 FQNEAQ (reference sequence).

CDR3 sequence: CASSGQTNYGYTF. CDR3 DNA: TGTGCCAGCAGTGGACAGACTAACTATGGCTACACCTTC. The chain is built from TRBV25-1 and TRBJ1-2; D may be TRBD1 (5 bases). The CDR3 runs 13 residues. Trimming removed 4 bases at V and 0 bases at J, with 6 bases between. Germline CDR1 reads MGHDK; CDR2 reads SYGVNS.

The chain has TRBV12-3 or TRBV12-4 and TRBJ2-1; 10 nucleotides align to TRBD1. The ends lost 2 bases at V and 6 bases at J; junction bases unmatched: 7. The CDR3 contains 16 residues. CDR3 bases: TGTGCCAGCAGTTTAAGGGGGACAGGGGCCGTCAATGAGCAGTTCTTC. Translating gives CASSLRGTGAVNEQFF.

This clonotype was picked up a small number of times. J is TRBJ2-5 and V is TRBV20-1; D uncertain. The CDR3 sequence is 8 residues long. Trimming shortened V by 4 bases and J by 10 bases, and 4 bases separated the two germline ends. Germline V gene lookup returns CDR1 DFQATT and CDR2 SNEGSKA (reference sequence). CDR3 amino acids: CSAKGQYF. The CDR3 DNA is TGCAGTGCTAAGGGCCAGTACTTC.

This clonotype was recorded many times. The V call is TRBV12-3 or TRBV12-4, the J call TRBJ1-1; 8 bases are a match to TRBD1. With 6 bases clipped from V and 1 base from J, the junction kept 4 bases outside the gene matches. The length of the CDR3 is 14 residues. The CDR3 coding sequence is TGTGCCAGCAGGCCCGGACAGGGGAACACTGAAGCTTTCTTT. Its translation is CASRPGQGNTEAFF.

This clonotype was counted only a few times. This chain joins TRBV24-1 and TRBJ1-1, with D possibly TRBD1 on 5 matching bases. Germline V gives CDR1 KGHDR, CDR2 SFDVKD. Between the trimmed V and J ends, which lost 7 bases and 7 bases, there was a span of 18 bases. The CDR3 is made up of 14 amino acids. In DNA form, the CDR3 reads TGTGCCACCAGGGGGGGGACGGGACTCATTGAAGCTTTCTTT. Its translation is CATRGGTGLIEAFF.

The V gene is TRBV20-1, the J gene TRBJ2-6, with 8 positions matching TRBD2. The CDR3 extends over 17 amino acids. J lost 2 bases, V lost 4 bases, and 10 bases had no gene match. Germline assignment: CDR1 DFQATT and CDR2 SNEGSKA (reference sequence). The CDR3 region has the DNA TGCAGTGCTACACAGCGACTAGCGACCCCTGGGGCCAACGTCCTGACTTTC. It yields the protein CSATQRLATPGANVLTF.

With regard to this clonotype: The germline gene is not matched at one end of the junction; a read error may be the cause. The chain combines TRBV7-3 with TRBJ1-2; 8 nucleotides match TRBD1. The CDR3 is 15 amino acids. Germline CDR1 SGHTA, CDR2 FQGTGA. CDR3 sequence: CASSVTGGSVYGYTF. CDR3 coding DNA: TGTGCCAGCAGCGTAACAGGGGGATCGGTCTATGGCTACACCTTC.

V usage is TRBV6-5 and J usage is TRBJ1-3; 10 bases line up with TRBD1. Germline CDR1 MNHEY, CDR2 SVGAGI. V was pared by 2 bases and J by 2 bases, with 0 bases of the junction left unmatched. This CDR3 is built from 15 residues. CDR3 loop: CASSYDRGPGNTIYF. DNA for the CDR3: TGTGCCAGCAGTTACGACAGGGGGCCTGGAAACACCATATATTTT.

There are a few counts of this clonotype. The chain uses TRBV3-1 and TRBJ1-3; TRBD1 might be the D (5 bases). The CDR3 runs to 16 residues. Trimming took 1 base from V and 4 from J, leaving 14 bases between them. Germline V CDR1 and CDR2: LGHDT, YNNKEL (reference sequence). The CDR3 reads CASSQVAGTRGNTIYF. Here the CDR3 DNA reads TGTGCCAGCAGCCAAGTGGCAGGGACGAGGGGAAACACCATATATTTT.

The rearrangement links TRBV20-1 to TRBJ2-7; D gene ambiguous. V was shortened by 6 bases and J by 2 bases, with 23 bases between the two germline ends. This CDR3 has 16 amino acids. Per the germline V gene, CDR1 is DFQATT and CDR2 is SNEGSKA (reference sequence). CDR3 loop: CSAEDRGAQRTYEQYF. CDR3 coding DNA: TGCAGTGCCGAAGACCGCGGAGCCCAGCGCACCTACGAGCAGTACTTC.

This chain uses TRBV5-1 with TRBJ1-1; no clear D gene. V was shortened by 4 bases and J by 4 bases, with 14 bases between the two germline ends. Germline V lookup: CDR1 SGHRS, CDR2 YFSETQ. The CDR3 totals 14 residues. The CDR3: CASSLDGLRTEAFF. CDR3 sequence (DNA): TGCGCCAGCAGCCTCGATGGGTTGCGCACTGAAGCTTTCTTT.

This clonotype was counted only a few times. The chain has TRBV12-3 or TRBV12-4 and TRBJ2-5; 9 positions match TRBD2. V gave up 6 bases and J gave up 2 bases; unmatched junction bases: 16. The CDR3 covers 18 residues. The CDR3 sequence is CASSPAWGGRAVQETQYF. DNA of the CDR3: TGTGCCAGCAGCCCCGCATGGGGCGGGAGGGCCGTACAAGAGACCCAGTACTTC.